This T cell receptor beta chain is from a study of early T cells in non-severe SARS-CoV-2 infection. Study background: The input, bulk RNA from unsorted whole blood, was sequenced, and chains were unpaired.

The V gene end was trimmed by 0 bases and the J gene end by 7 bases; junction bases not matched to a gene: 4. Per germline, CDR1 KGHSH and CDR2 LQKENI. The CDR3 consists of 15 residues. General study points: The matching step, a VDJdb search, favored anti-spike CD8 responses and missed private and CD4 specificities.

For this clonotype: Its antigen is unidentified.

TCRdb used MiXCR to reprocess the 5' RACE reads, holding one entry per CDR3 protein. The profile shows some 77,000 distinct CDR3 sequences, roughly an eighth of them singletons. Sequencing used whole blood, obtained at baseline. The rearrangement uses TRBV18 and TRBJ2-1; TRBD2 matches 9 bases. This receptor was identified in an adult who was a healthcare worker with PCR-confirmed SARS-CoV-2 infection or an uninfected control (not recorded which). The donor label of this sample is uncertain. The CDR3 protein is CASSPPAGGPNEQFF. CDR3 sequence (DNA): TGTGCCAGCTCACCACCCGCGGGGGGGCCTAATGAGCAGTTCTTC.